The T cell receptor (beta chain) described here comes from a study of identical twins (dated by TCRdb to the mid-2010s). Concerning the study at large: To test whether fetal clonotypes persist, the study used deep sequencing on TCR alpha and beta repertoires from monozygotic twins, unrelated adults of various ages, and cord blood. Replicate twin experiments were performed at different times using different library preparation protocols to rule out contamination.

All donors were healthy Caucasians. Three pairs of female monozygotic twins, all aged about 18 to 29 years, were included in the twin cohort. CD4+ and CD8+ T cell populations were isolated with positive isolation kits from Invitrogen. There are 16 amino acids in the CDR3, from cysteine to phenylalanine inclusive. Kept here is only the CDR3 DNA, which spans 48 bases and is read in frame from base 1. Here V drops 5 bases and J drops 4 bases, and the junction holds 8 bases not matched to any gene. Based on the germline V gene (reference sequence), the CDR1 and CDR2 sequences are MNHEY and SMNVEV. General study outcomes and caveats: Zero-insertion analyses could be partly confounded by invariant T cells such as MAIT and iNKT, although diverse VJ usage argued against such confounding for most clonotypes. Compared with coincidental sharing between unrelated individuals, an excess of low generation-probability sequences was observed among out-of-frame TCR alpha sequences shared between twins. Because the same donors could not be followed over many years, conclusions were based on cross-sectional statistical analysis. Fewer insertions were carried by abundant cord blood beta clonotypes, a similar but weaker trend appeared in young adult naive repertoires, and no such trend appeared in memory repertoires. Recombination models systematically underestimated out-of-frame TCR alpha sharing in monozygotic twins but agreed with sharing between unrelated individuals. Excess twin sharing in beta out-of-frame sequences was weaker because fewer shared sequences lowered the signal-to-noise ratio.

Libraries were made using 5' RACE. The reads were generated on an Illumina HiSeq 2000. Template switching introduced a universal primer binding site; the final cDNA contained a unique molecular identifier, enabling accurate counting of TCR cDNA molecules. First-strand cDNA for TCR alpha and beta chains was synthesized from specific primers in the conserved constant-segment region. To control for contamination, every cDNA library was double barcoded, receiving both a SMART-Mk sample barcode and Illumina barcodes. TruSeq adapter sequences along with Illumina sample barcodes were introduced in two successive PCR steps. The Illumina HiSeq platform was used with custom primers to sequence TCR alpha and beta cDNA libraries. The authors' pipeline ran thus. MiGEC was used to process raw reads and extract unique molecular identifiers, and MiXCR was used to find CDR3 positions. For each individual, recombination models were inferred using an EM algorithm with the repgenHMM and IGoR tools. Shared clonotype analysis was performed with the tcR package in R, normalizing sharing by the product of cloneset sizes. To study raw recombination free of thymic and clonal selection effects, out-of-frame nonproductive sequences were analyzed. TCRdb applied fastp at Q25 and MiXCR to the public reads, then kept only in-frame beta chains. Entries are consolidated by CDR3 protein sequence, retaining the most common genes and DNA. The V and J calls were determined by TCRdb, not by the authors. The sample has under 350,000 distinct CDR3 sequences on record, roughly 10% of them singletons. Approximately 6.5% of the sample is held by the ten biggest clonotypes.

Only a few counts were recorded for this clonotype. Its antigen is not yet known. No base quality values were provided; no much bigger clone lies one nucleotide off. The data were also submitted as part of a second study, on yellow fever vaccine responses in identical twins. Drawing on the second study: According to the authors, the vaccine-induced T cell response in identical twins seemed to be partly convergent and partly specific to each individual. Focusing on identical twins, the study followed the T cell clones that responded to the vaccine, and did so with precision.

The sample consisted of CD8+ T cells sorted from blood. The receptor chain draws on TRBV27 and TRBJ2-5; TRBD2 fits 12 bases in the junction. The origin of this receptor is a woman between 18 and 29 years old in good health. The CDR3 region reads CASSGRLAGEGETQYF. DNA sequence: TGTGCCAGCAGTGGGCGACTAGCGGGGGAGGGAGAGACCCAGTACTTC.